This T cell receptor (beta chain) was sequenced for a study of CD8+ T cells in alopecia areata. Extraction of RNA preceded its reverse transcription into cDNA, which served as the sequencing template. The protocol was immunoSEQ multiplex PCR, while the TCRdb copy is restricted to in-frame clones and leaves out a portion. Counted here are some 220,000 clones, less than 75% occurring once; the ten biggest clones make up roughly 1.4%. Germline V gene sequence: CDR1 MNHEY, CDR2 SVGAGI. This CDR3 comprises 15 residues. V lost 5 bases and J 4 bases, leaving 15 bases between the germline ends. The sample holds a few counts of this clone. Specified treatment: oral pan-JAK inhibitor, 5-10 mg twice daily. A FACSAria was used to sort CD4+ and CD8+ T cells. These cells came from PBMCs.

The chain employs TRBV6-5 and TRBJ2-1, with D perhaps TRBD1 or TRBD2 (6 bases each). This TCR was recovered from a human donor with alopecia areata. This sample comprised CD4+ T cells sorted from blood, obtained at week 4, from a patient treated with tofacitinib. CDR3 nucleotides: TGTGCCAGCAGTAAAAGGGGGGCGGGGTACAATGAGCAGTTCTTC. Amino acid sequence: CASSKRGAGYNEQFF.